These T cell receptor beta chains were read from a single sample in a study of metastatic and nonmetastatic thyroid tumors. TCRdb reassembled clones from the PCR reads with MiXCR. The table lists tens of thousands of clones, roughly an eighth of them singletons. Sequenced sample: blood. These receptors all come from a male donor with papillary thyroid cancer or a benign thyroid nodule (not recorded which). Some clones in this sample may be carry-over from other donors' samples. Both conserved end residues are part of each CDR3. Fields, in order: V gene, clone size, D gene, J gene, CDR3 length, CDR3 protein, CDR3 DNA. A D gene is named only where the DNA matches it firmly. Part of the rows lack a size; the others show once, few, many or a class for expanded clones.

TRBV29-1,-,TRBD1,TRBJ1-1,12,CSVRTGGTEAFF,TGCAGCGTTCGGACAGGGGGCACTGAAGCTTTCTTT
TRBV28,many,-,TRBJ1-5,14,CASILGGGNQPQHF,TGTGCCAGCATCCTGGGGGGTGGCAATCAGCCCCAGCATTTT
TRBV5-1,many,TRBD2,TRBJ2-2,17,CASSLGLAGGNTGELFF,TGCGCCAGCAGCTTGGGACTAGCGGGAGGGAACACCGGGGAGCTGTTTTTT
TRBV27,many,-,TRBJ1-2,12,CASGVPNYGYTF,TGTGCCAGTGGGGTACCTAACTATGGCTACACCTTC
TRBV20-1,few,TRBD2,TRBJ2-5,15,CSASGTSGAGGTQYF,TGCAGTGCCTCCGGGACTAGCGGAGCTGGAGGGACCCAGTACTTC
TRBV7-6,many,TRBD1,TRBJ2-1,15,CASSLADRGYNEQFF,TGTGCCAGCAGCTTGGCAGACAGGGGTTACAATGAGCAGTTCTTC
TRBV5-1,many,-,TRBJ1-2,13,CASSLAPAYGYTF,TGCGCCAGCAGCTTGGCCCCCGCCTATGGCTACACCTTC
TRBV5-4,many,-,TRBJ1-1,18,CASSWPAPGSVMNTEAFF,TGTGCCAGCAGCTGGCCCGCCCCAGGGTCCGTAATGAACACTGAAGCTTTCTTT
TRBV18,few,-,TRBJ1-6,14,CASSPTGLNSPLHF,TGTGCCAGCTCACCGACAGGCTTGAATTCACCCCTCCACTTT
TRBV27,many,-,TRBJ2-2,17,CASSLRADLANTGELFF,TGTGCCAGCAGTCTAAGGGCGGATCTCGCGAACACCGGGGAGCTGTTTTTT
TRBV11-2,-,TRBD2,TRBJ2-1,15,CASSLGLAVLAEQFF,TGTGCCAGCAGCTTGGGACTAGCGGTACTTGCTGAGCAGTTCTTC
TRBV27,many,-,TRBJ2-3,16,CASSTKPGLRTDTQYF,TGTGCCAGCAGTACCAAACCGGGACTGAGGACGGATACGCAGTATTTT